This entry describes one TCR beta chain. Its cognate antigen has yet to be identified. Per-base quality was not reported, and no clone a single base away is much larger than it. Patients had fewer naive CD4 and especially CD8 T cells, with expanded effector memory subpopulations. Before TCR sequencing, CD3+CD4+ T cells were sorted out of fresh PBMCs. The sample is drawn from a study of immunodeficiency (dated by TCRdb to between 2018 and 2020). About the investigation overall: The repertoires were analyzed to search for VDJ recombination defects and oligoclonality. The full study reports these points: In entropy comparisons, n=3 (open circles) was shown for patients versus healthy controls, and a thymic development effect was only suggested as possible. Between patients and controls, productive entropy and V-J pairing of CD4+ T cells looked similar. Based on top-100 and total clonotype frequencies, severe oligoclonality showed up in patient CD8+ T cells, whereas patient CD4+ T cells did not show severe oligoclonality.

Genomic DNA was isolated using the QIAamp DNA Blood Mini Kit and then sent out for immunoSEQ repertoire analysis. CDR3 regions were amplified by multiplex PCR from a standard quantity of genomic DNA template. PCR products were sequenced on an Illumina platform. The authors processed their data as follows. Alignment of sequences to a reference was performed, and V, D and J gene definitions were taken from IMGT. To get rid of PCR and sequencing errors, closely related sequences were merged using a nearest-neighbor clustering algorithm. V, D and J usage was analyzed in productive unique and total sequences using ImmunoSEQ Analyzer tools and R version 3.6.1. Sourced from immuneACCESS, this table was stored by TCRdb with only in-frame sequences that have V and J called. A share of the clones is absent; for the studies checked, an unresolved V gene accounts for under half, and the remainder has no known explanation. V, J and clone size derive from that table, while D and trimming were established from the DNA sequence. This sample lists over 2,000 clones; roughly 86% were detected once. The ten most abundant clones make up 6.5% to 9.5% of the sample.

The germline V gene (reference sequence) gives CDR1 as LNHDA and CDR2 as SQIVND. V loses 5 bases of germline sequence and J loses 4 bases, and the interval between the two ends is 11 bases. From the cysteine through the phenylalanine, the CDR3 covers 13 amino acids. Only the CDR3 part of the read is kept: 39 bases, read in frame from the first base. The sequence links TRBV19 to TRBJ1-1, with no reliable assignment of the D segment. This receptor was identified in a girl between 10 and 17 years old with POLD1 deficiency. Input material: CD4+ T cells from blood. In nucleotide form, the sequence is TGTGCCAGTAGTCGGAGTCTGGGCACTGAAGCTTTCTTT. Protein translation: CASSRSLGTEAFF.